The 8 T cell receptor beta chains in this list originate from one sample, sequenced in a study of CD8+ T cells in alopecia areata. Extracted RNA was reverse transcribed, and the resulting cDNA served as sequencing template. The method was immunoSEQ multiplex PCR; TCRdb's version includes in-frame clones alone and lacks a portion of them. The data show roughly 250,000 clones, under 70% seen once. The input for sequencing was CD4+ T cells sorted from blood, taken at week 0. These receptors were collected from a human donor with alopecia areata.

V gene TRBV30 combines with J gene TRBJ2-5; 10 nucleotides align to TRBD1. CDR3 length: 14 residues. Germline loops: CDR1 GTSNPN, CDR2 SVGIG (reference sequence). Unmatched junction bases numbered 5, after V lost 2 bases and J lost 5 bases. CDR3 region: CAWSRDRGGETQYF. The CDR3 bases are TGTGCCTGGAGTCGGGACAGGGGTGGCGAGACCCAGTACTTC.

In its sample, this clone was seen once. The chain carries TRBV19 and TRBJ2-1; no clear D gene. Germline-derived CDR1 and CDR2 are LNHDA and SQIVND (reference sequence). The CDR3 spans 12 residues. V lost 3 bases, J lost 12 bases, and 12 bases lay in between. Here the CDR3 reads CASSMPQVTQFF. The CDR3 coding sequence is TGTGCCAGTAGTATGCCCCAGGTCACGCAGTTCTTC.

V gene TRBV2 combines with J gene TRBJ2-5; 8 bases line up with TRBD2. The germline CDR1 and CDR2 sequences are SNHLY and FYNNEI. CDR3 length: 14 amino acids. The junction had 7 bases not matched to a gene; V was cut back by 1 base and J by 9 bases. CDR3 nucleotides: TGTGCCAGCAGTGAAGGACTAGCGATTGGCCCCCAGTACTTC. Translating it yields CASSEGLAIGPQYF.

CDR3 DNA: TGCAGCGTGGGGATGGTTTTCGATACGCAGTATTTT. This sequence encodes CSVGMVFDTQYF. The V gene is TRBV29-1, the J gene TRBJ2-3, with D unclear. This CDR3 has 12 residues. With 6 bases removed from V and 6 bases from J, the gap between germline ends came to 13 bases. From germline, CDR1 is SQVTM and CDR2 ANQGSEA.

This sequence joins TRBV4-2 and TRBJ1-1; 8 nucleotides match TRBD1. The CDR3 length is 15 residues. Germline lookup yields CDR1 LGHNA and CDR2 YNFKEQ. Trimming took 4 bases from V and 3 from J; bases not matched to a gene: 7. CDR3 protein: CASSLEVGQDTEAFF. As DNA, the CDR3 is TGTGCCAGCAGCCTGGAGGTGGGACAGGACACTGAAGCTTTCTTT.

This clone was counted a few times. The V gene is TRBV30, the J gene TRBJ1-1; no definite D call. The germline V gene has CDR1 GTSNPN and CDR2 SVGIG (reference sequence). V was shortened by 0 bases and J by 5 bases, with 7 bases between the two germline ends. The length of the CDR3 is 12 residues. This chain's CDR3 is CAWSVHGTEAFF. CDR3 nucleotide sequence: TGTGCCTGGAGTGTACACGGGACTGAAGCTTTCTTT. The full variable domain, its missing parts supplied by reference TRBV30 and TRBJ1-1, is SQTIHQWPATLVQPVGSPLSLECTVEGTSNPNLYWYRQAAGRGLQLLFYSVGIGQISSEVPQNLSASRPQDRQFILSSKKLLLSDSGFYLCAWSVHGTEAFFGQGTRLTVV.

The CDR3, as DNA: TGTGCCAGCAGCGACGGGACAAACTACACCTTC. This translates into CASSDGTNYTF. The rearrangement uses TRBV7-6 and TRBJ1-2, with D possibly matching TRBD1 (6 bases). Germline loops: CDR1 SGHVS, CDR2 FNYEAQ. V lost 5 bases to trimming and J lost 10 bases, with 11 bases between them. CDR3 length: 11 residues.

The chain joins TRBV30 to TRBJ2-7, with a possible D match to TRBD2 (6 bases). The germline V gene encodes CDR1 GTSNPN and CDR2 SVGIG (reference sequence). Trimming took 2 bases from V and 6 from J, leaving 8 bases between them. The length of the CDR3 is 11 residues. The CDR3 DNA is TGTGCCTGGAGTTCCGGGAGCGAGCAGTACTTC. It yields the protein CAWSSGSEQYF.